The sample holds one count of the clone carrying this TCR beta chain. Germline V gene data show CDR1 as SGHTA and CDR2 as FQGTGA. This CDR3 has 15 amino acids. Trimming took 5 bases from V and 9 from J, leaving 17 bases between them. Sorting used thawed, overnight-rested PBMC stained with anti-CD3, a viability dye and GMM-loaded CD1B tetramer. The CD1B tetramers carried C32 glucose monomycolate purified from Rhodococcus equi. About 100,000 tetramer-negative cells were sorted from each donor. TCRdb's copy holds only in-frame clones and misses some; the assay was immunoSEQ multiplex PCR. Of 50,000 or so clones listed, approximately 91% were seen once; the top ten hold 20% to 25%. The data are from a study of T cells in tuberculosis.

The source of this sequence is an adult woman with latent tuberculosis. The specimen was CD1b-GMM tetramer-negative cells sorted from PBMCs. The genes are TRBV7-3 and TRBJ1-6; a possible D gene is TRBD1 (5 bases). CDR3: CASSPTGGSGSPLHF. The DNA of the CDR3 is TGTGCCAGCAGCCCGACTGGGGGGTCGGGTTCACCCCTCCACTTT.